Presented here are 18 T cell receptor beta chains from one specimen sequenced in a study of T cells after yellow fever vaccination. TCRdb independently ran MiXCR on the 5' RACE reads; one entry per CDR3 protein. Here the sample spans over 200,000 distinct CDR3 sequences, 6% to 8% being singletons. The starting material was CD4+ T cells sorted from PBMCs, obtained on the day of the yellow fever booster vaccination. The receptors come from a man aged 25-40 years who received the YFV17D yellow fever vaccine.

CDR3 residues: CASSLQAYNEQFF. The CDR3, as DNA: TGTGCCAGCAGCCTACAGGCGTACAATGAGCAGTTCTTC. V and J are TRBV11-3 and TRBJ2-1, with a tentative D call TRBD1 (5 bases). This CDR3 has 13 amino acids. V dropped 5 bases and J dropped 4 bases, with 9 bases sitting between them. Germline CDR1 is SGHNT and CDR2 is YENEEA.

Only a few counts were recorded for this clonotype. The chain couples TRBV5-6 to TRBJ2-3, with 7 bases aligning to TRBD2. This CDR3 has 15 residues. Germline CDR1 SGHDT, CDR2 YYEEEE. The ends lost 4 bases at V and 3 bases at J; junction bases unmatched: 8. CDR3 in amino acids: CASSQPGLPTDTQYF. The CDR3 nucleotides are TGTGCCAGCAGCCAACCGGGACTACCGACAGATACGCAGTATTTT.

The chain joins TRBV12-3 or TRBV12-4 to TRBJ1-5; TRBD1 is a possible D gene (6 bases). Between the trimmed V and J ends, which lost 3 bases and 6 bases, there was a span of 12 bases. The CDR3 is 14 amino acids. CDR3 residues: CASSLWGPSQPQHF. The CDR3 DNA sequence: TGTGCCAGCAGTTTGTGGGGGCCGTCTCAGCCCCAGCATTTT.

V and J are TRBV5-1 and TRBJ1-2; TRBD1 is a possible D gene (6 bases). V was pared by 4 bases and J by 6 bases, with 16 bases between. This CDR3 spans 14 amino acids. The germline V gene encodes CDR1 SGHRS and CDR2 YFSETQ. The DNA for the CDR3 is TGCGCCAGCAGCATACAACAGGGTGGAAATGGCTACACCTTC. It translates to CASSIQQGGNGYTF.

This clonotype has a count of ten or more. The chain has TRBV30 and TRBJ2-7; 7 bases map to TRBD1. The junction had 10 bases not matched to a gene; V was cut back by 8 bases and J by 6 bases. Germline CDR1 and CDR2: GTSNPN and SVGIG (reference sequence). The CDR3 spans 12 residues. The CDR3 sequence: CAGYRGSGEQYF. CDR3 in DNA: TGTGCCGGCTACAGGGGTTCTGGCGAGCAGTACTTC. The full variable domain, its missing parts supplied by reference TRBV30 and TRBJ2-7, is SQTIHQWPATLVQPVGSPLSLECTVEGTSNPNLYWYRQAAGRGLQLLFYSVGIGQISSEVPQNLSASRPQDRQFILSSKKLLLSDSGFYLCAGYRGSGEQYFGPGTRLTVT.

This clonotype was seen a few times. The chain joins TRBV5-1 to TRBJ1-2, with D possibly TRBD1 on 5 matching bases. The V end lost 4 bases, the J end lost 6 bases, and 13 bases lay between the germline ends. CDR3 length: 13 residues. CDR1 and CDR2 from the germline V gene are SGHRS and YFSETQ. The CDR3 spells CASSRGGDDGYTF. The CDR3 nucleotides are TGCGCCAGCAGCCGCGGAGGGGACGATGGCTACACCTTC.

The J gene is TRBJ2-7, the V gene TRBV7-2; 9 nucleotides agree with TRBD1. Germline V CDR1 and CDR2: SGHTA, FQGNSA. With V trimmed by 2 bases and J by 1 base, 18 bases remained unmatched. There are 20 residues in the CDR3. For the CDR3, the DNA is TGTGCCAGCAGCTTACACAGTACCGGGACAGGGACTCGACTGTCCTACGAGCAGTACTTC. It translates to CASSLHSTGTGTRLSYEQYF.

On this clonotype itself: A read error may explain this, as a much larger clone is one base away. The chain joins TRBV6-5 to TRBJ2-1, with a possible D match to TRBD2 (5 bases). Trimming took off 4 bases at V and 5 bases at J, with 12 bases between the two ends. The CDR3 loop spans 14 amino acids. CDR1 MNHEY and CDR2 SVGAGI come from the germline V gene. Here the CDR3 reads CASSLTGTHNEQFF. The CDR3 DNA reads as TGTGCCAGCAGTTTAACGGGAACACACAATGAGCAGTTCTTC.

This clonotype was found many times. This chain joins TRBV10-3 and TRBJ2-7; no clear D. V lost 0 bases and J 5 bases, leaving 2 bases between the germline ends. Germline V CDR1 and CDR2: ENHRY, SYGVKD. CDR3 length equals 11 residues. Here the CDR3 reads CAISESHEQYF. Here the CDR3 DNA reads TGTGCCATCAGTGAGTCCCACGAGCAGTACTTC.

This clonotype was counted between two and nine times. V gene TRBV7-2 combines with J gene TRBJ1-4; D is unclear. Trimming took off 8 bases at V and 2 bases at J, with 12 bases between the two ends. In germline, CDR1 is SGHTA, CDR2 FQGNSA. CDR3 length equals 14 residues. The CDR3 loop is CASRLSPTNEKLFF. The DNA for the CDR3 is TGTGCCAGCCGTCTGTCACCTACTAATGAAAAACTGTTTTTT.

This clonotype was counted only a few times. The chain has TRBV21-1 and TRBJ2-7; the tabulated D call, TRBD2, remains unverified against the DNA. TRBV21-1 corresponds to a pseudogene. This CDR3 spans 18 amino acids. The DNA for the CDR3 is TGTGCCAGCAGCAAAGGGCGGCTAGCGGGAATCTCGCCCCACGAGCAGTACTTC. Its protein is CASSKGRLAGISPHEQYF.

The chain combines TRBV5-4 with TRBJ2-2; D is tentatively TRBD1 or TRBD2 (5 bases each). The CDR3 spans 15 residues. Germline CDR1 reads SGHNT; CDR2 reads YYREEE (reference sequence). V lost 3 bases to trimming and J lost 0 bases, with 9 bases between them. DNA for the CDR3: TGTGCCAGCAGCTCGGGGCAGGCGAACACCGGGGAGCTGTTTTTT. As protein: CASSSGQANTGELFF.

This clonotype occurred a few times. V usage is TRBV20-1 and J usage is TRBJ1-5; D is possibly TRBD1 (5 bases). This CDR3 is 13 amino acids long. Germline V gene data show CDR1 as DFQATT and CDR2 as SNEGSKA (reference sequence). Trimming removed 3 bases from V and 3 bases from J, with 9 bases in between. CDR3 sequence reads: CSARLGANQPQHF. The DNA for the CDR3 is TGCAGTGCTAGGTTAGGGGCCAATCAGCCCCAGCATTTT.

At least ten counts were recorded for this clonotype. The CDR3 sequence: CASSATSGRASTQYF. CDR3 bases: TGTGCCAGCAGCGCGACTAGCGGGAGGGCCAGTACGCAGTATTTT. The chain carries TRBV3-1 and TRBJ2-3, with 14 positions matching TRBD2. Per germline, CDR1 LGHDT and CDR2 YNNKEL (reference sequence). Trimming took 5 bases from V and 8 from J; bases not matched to a gene: 6. CDR3 length: 15 residues.

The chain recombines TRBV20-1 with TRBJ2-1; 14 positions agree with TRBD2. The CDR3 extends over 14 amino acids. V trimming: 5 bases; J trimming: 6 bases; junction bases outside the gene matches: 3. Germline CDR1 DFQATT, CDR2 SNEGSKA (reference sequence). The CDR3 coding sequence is TGCAGTGCTGTGGGACTAGCGGGAGTCAATGAGCAGTTCTTC. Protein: CSAVGLAGVNEQFF.

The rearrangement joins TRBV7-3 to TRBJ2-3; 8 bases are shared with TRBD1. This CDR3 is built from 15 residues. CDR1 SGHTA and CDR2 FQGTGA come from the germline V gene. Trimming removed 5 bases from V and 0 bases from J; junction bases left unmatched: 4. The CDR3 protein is CASSNSGGSTDTQYF. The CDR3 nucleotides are TGTGCCAGCAGCAACTCAGGGGGCAGCACAGATACGCAGTATTTT. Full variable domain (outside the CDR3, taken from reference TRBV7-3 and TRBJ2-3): GAGVSQTPSNKVTEKGKYVELRCDPISGHTALYWYRQSLGQGPEFLIYFQGTGAADDSGLPNDRFFAVRPEGSVSTLKIQRTERGDSAVYLCASSNSGGSTDTQYFGPGTRLTVL.

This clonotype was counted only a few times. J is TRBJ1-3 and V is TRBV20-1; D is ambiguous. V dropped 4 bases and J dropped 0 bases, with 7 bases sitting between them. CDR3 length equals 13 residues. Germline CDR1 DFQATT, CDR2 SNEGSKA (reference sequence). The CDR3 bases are TGCAGTGCTAAAGGCTCCTCTGGAAACACCATATATTTT. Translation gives CSAKGSSGNTIYF.

CDR3 sequence (DNA): TGTGCCATCAGGATTAGCGGGAGGACTAATGAGCAGTTCTTC. Translating gives CAIRISGRTNEQFF. This sequence joins TRBV10-3 and TRBJ2-1; 10 nucleotides line up with TRBD2. Trimming took 6 bases from V and 7 from J; bases not matched to a gene: 6. The CDR3 contains 14 residues. Looked up from germline, CDR1 is ENHRY and CDR2 is SYGVKD.